Below, 18 T cell receptor beta chains from the same sample are listed, as sequenced in a study of T cells in Graves' hyperthyroidism and ophthalmopathy. Amplified TCR beta CDR3 regions came from RNA transcripts. HTBI primers were used for first-round RT-PCR of the TCR CDR3. TCRdb independently ran MiXCR on the multiplex PCR reads; one entry per CDR3 protein. The sample gives some 740,000 distinct CDR3 sequences, about 15% of which show up once; more than 8.5% is in the top ten. The sample was blood. All receptors come from a woman in her late teens or twenties with Graves' hyperthyroidism.

This clonotype occurred a few times. CDR3 in amino acids: CASSYYPGPMSSYEQYF. The CDR3 coding sequence is TGTGCCAGCAGTTACTACCCGGGACCGATGAGCTCCTACGAGCAGTACTTC. J is TRBJ2-7 and V is TRBV6-5; either TRBD1 or TRBD2 may fit D (5 bases each). Between the trimmed V and J ends, which lost 1 base and 0 bases, there was a span of 16 bases. The CDR3 totals 17 residues. Germline V CDR1 and CDR2: MNHEY, SVGAGI.

This clonotype was seen more than once but under ten times. The rearrangement links TRBV29-1 to TRBJ1-1; TRBD1 is a possible D gene (5 bases). This CDR3 comprises 13 residues. Per the germline V gene, CDR1 is SQVTM and CDR2 is ANQGSEA. Trimming took 1 base from V and 1 from J, leaving 7 bases between them. CDR3 in amino acids: CSVEGTTNTEAFF. The CDR3 DNA reads TGCAGCGTTGAAGGGACAACGAACACTGAAGCTTTCTTT.

The genes are TRBV19 and TRBJ1-5; D might be TRBD1 (5 bases). V lost 6 bases to trimming and J lost 1 base, with 19 bases between them. The length of the CDR3 is 17 residues. Germline V gives CDR1 LNHDA, CDR2 SQIVND (reference sequence). CDR3 loop: CASRERDDGYSNQPQHF. The CDR3 region has the DNA TGTGCCAGTAGAGAACGGGACGATGGCTACAGCAATCAGCCCCAGCATTTT.

In regard to this clonotype: Without the conserved terminal phenylalanine or tryptophan, this CDR3 likely stems from a read error. The chain is built from TRBV6-2 or TRBV6-3 and TRBJ2-7; D not certain. Germline CDR1 MNHEY, CDR2 SVGEGT. This CDR3 has 12 residues. The V end was cut by 5 bases, the J end by 3 bases, with 8 bases between. The CDR3 reads CASSAQSYEQYS. The CDR3 bases are TGTGCCAGCAGTGCCCAGAGCTACGAGCAGTACTCC.

Ten or more counts support this clonotype. The junction and the germline gene differ at one end; a read error may be behind it. The chain has TRBV12-3 or TRBV12-4 and TRBJ2-7; TRBD1 is a possible D gene (5 bases). This CDR3 region has 14 residues. CDR3 DNA sequence: TGTGCCAGCAGCTCGACAGCCTCCTCCTTCGAGCAGTACTTC. Amino acid sequence: CASSSTASSFEQYF.

The chain has TRBV15 and TRBJ2-2; D is unresolved. V was shortened by 4 bases and J by 3 bases, with 15 bases between the two germline ends. In germline, CDR1 is LNHNV, CDR2 YYDKDF (reference sequence). The length of the CDR3 is 16 residues. CDR3: CATSTAWVVDTGELFF. The CDR3 DNA reads TGTGCCACCAGCACTGCCTGGGTGGTGGACACCGGGGAGCTGTTTTTT. The whole variable domain, filled in from reference TRBV15 and TRBJ2-2, reads DAMVIQNPRYQVTQFGKPVTLSCSQTLNHNVMYWYQQKSSQAPKLLFHYYDKDFNNEADTPDNFQSRRPNTSFCFLDIRSPGLGDTAMYLCATSTAWVVDTGELFFGEGSRLTVL.

The chain employs TRBV7-2 and TRBJ1-5; D is ambiguous. Germline CDR1 and CDR2: SGHTA and FQGNSA. Trimming took 1 base from V and 11 from J, leaving 6 bases between them. The CDR3 totals 11 residues. CDR3 DNA sequence: TGTGCCAGCAGCTTAGACGGAGCCCAGCATTTT. Its translation is CASSLDGAQHF.

This clonotype was recorded many times. This chain links TRBV12-3 or TRBV12-4 with TRBJ2-7; D tentatively reads TRBD1 or TRBD2 (6 bases each). The CDR3 has 13 amino acids. V dropped 3 bases and J dropped 3 bases, with 9 bases sitting between them. The CDR3 spells CASSLGGLYEQYF. DNA for the CDR3: TGTGCCAGCAGTTTGGGGGGCCTCTACGAGCAGTACTTC.

Ten or more counts support this clonotype. The rearrangement uses TRBV4-1 and TRBJ1-1; D ambiguous. The CDR3 is 14 residues long. Germline V gene sequence: CDR1 MGHRA, CDR2 YSYEKL. V shed 3 bases and J shed 0 bases, with 8 bases lying between them. Here the CDR3 reads CASSHRAVNTEAFF. CDR3 sequence (DNA): TGCGCCAGCAGCCACCGGGCAGTGAACACTGAAGCTTTCTTT.

This clonotype was found many times. This sequence joins TRBV5-1 and TRBJ2-1; perhaps TRBD2 as D (6 bases). Trimming cost V 4 bases and J 5 bases, with 10 bases left between them. This CDR3 has 13 residues. Germline V gives CDR1 SGHRS, CDR2 YFSETQ. CDR3 coding DNA: TGCGCCAGCAGCCACGGGAGTAACAATGAGCAGTTCTTC. Amino acid sequence: CASSHGSNNEQFF. Using reference TRBV5-1 and TRBJ2-1 for the parts outside the CDR3, the full variable domain is KAGVTQTPRYLIKTRGQQVTLSCSPISGHRSVSWYQQTPGQGLQFLFEYFSETQRNKGNFPGRFSGRQFSNSRSEMNVSTLELGDSALYLCASSHGSNNEQFFGPGTRLTVL.

This rearrangement joins TRBV6-1 to TRBJ1-1; no reliable D call. The CDR3 is made up of 12 amino acids. Germline V gene sequence: CDR1 MNHNS, CDR2 SASEGT. With 8 bases removed from V and 6 bases from J, the gap between germline ends came to 13 bases. As DNA, the CDR3 is TGTGCCAGCTACCGGGGAGAGGCTGAAGCTTTCTTT. Translated: CASYRGEAEAFF.

This clonotype was counted at least ten times. V and J are TRBV7-9 and TRBJ2-5; D unclear. Germline V lookup: CDR1 SEHNR, CDR2 FQNEAQ (reference sequence). V was trimmed by 3 bases and J by 5 bases, leaving 13 bases between them. CDR3 length: 14 amino acids. In nucleotides, the CDR3 is TGTGCCAGCAGCTTTCAGGAGAAGTCGGAGACCCAGTACTTC. Amino acid sequence: CASSFQEKSETQYF.

Many counts were recorded for this clonotype. V usage is TRBV5-6 and J usage is TRBJ2-3; no reliable D call. The germline gives CDR1 SGHDT, CDR2 YYEEEE. V lost 4 bases and J lost 0, with 12 bases in between. CDR3 length: 15 amino acids. CDR3 DNA: TGTGCCAGCAGCGCGACCCGGACCAGCACAGATACGCAGTATTTT. This encodes CASSATRTSTDTQYF.

This rearrangement joins TRBV6-1 to TRBJ2-2; weak D call: TRBD1 (5 bases). The CDR3 contains 12 residues. Germline CDR1 MNHNS, CDR2 SASEGT. V was trimmed by 8 bases and J by 8 bases, leaving 12 bases between them. As DNA, the CDR3 is TGTGCCAGCGGGGCCTTGCCAGGGGAGCTGTTTTTT. Translation: CASGALPGELFF.

The J gene is TRBJ2-2, the V gene TRBV27, with D possibly TRBD1 on 5 matching bases. Germline V CDR1 and CDR2: MNHEY, SMNVEV (reference sequence). CDR3 length equals 16 residues. V shed 5 bases and J shed 3 bases, with 16 bases lying between them. The CDR3 nucleotides are TGTGCCAGCAGTCCTCGTAGGGGATCGGACACCGGGGAGCTGTTTTTT. Translation: CASSPRRGSDTGELFF.

This clonotype was picked up a small number of times. The chain is built from TRBV5-1 and TRBJ2-5, with unresolved D. This CDR3 is 13 amino acids long. The germline V gene encodes CDR1 SGHRS and CDR2 YFSETQ. Trimming stripped 9 bases from V and 1 base from J, with 13 bases between. The CDR3 DNA reads TGCGCCACCAATGAAGGCTTCCAAGAGACCCAGTACTTC. Translating it yields CATNEGFQETQYF.

In its sample, this clonotype was seen a few times. The chain combines TRBV14 with TRBJ1-5, with D tentatively TRBD1 (6 bases). Germline-derived CDR1 and CDR2 are SGHDN and FVKESK. V was pared by 0 bases and J by 3 bases, with 12 bases between. The CDR3 loop spans 16 amino acids. The CDR3 is CASSQELAGDNQPQHF. The DNA for the CDR3 is TGTGCCAGCAGCCAAGAATTGGCAGGGGACAATCAGCCCCAGCATTTT.

The V gene is TRBV28, the J gene TRBJ1-1; tentative D call: TRBD1 (5 bases). Germline CDR1 MDHEN, CDR2 SYDVKM. The CDR3 extends over 13 amino acids. V was pared by 5 bases and J by 5 bases, with 12 bases between. CDR3 sequence reads: CASSRGGTTEAFF. The CDR3 DNA sequence: TGTGCCAGCAGTCGGGGGGGAACGACTGAAGCTTTCTTT. The full variable domain, with the rest looked up from reference TRBV28 and TRBJ1-1, is DVKVTQSSRYLVKRTGEKVFLECVQDMDHENMFWYRQDPGLGLRLIYFSYDVKMKEKGDIPEGYSVSREKKERFSLILESASTNQTSMYLCASSRGGTTEAFFGQGTRLTVV.